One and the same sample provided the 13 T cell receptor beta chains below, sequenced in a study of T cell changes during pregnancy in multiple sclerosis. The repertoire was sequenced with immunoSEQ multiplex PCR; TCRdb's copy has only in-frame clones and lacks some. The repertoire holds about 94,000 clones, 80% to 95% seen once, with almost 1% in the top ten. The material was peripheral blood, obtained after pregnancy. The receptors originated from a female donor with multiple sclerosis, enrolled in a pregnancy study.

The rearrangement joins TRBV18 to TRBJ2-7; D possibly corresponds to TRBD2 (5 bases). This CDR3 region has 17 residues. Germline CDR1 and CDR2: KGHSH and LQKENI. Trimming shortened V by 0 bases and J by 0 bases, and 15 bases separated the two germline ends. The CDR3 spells CASSPPGPGISSYEQYF. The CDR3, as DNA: TGTGCCAGCTCACCACCGGGCCCCGGGATTAGCTCCTACGAGCAGTACTTC.

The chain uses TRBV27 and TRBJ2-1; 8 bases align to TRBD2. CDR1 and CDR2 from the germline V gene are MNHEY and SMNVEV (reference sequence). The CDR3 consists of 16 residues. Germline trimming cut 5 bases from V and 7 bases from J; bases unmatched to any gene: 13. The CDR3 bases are TGTGCCAGCAGTCGTTCCAGCGGGAGTTTCTATAATGAGCAGTTCTTC. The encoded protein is CASSRSSGSFYNEQFF.

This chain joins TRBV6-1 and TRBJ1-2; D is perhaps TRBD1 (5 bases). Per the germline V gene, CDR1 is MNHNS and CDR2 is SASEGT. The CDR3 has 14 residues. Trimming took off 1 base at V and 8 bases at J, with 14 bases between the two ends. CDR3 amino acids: CASSEEGIMSGYTF. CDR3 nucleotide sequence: TGTGCCAGCAGTGAAGAGGGGATTATGTCCGGCTACACCTTC.

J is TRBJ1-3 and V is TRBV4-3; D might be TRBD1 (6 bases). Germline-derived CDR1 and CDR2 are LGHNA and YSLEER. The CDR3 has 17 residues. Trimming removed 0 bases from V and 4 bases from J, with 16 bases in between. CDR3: CASSQDLAGAGGNTIYF. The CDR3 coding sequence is TGCGCCAGCAGCCAAGATCTTGCGGGGGCGGGGGGAAACACCATATATTTT.

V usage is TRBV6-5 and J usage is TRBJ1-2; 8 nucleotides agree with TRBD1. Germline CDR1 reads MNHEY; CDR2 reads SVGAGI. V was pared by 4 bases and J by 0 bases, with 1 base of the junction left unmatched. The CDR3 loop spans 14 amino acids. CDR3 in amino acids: CASSWTGTNYGYTF. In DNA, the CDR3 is TGTGCCAGCAGTTGGACAGGGACTAACTATGGCTACACCTTC.

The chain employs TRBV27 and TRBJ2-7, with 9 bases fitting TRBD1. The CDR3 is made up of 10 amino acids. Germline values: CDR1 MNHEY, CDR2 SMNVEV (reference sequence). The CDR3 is CASTRTGVQV. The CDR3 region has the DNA TGTGCCAGCACGCGGACAGGGGTCCAGGTC.

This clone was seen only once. CDR3: CASSYATGLLYEQYF. The CDR3 DNA reads TGTGCCAGCAGCTACGCTACAGGTCTGTTGTACGAGCAGTACTTC. The rearrangement joins TRBV7-8 to TRBJ2-7, with TRBD1 as a possible D gene (5 bases). V was shortened by 4 bases and J by 4 bases, with 17 bases between the two germline ends. The CDR3 is made up of 15 amino acids. Germline V CDR1 and CDR2: SGHVS, FQNEAQ.

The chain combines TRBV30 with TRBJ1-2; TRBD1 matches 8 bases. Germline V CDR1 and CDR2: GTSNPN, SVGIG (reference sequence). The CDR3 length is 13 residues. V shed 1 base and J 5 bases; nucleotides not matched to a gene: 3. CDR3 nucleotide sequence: TGTGCCTGGAGTGCAGGGGGCGCATATGGCTACACCTTC. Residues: CAWSAGGAYGYTF.

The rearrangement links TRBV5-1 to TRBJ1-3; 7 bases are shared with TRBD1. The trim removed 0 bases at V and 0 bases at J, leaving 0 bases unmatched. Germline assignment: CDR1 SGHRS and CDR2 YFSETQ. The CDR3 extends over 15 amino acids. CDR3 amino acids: CASSLGDSSGNTIYF. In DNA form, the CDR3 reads TGCGCCAGCAGCTTGGGGGACAGCTCTGGAAACACCATATATTTT.

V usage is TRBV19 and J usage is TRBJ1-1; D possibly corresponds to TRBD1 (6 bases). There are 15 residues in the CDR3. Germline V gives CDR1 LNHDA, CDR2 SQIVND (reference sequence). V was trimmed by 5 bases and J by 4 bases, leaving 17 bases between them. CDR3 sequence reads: CASSGSRQGITEAFF. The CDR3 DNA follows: TGTGCCAGTAGTGGCTCGCGGCAGGGGATCACTGAAGCTTTCTTT.

DNA of the CDR3: TGTGCCAGCAGCTTGGGAGCTAGCACAGATACGCAGTATTTT. It yields the protein CASSLGASTDTQYF. The V gene is TRBV7-8, the J gene TRBJ2-3; weak D call: TRBD2 (5 bases). The V gene lost 3 bases and the J gene lost 0 bases, with 7 bases spanning the gap. The CDR3 runs to 14 residues. Germline V CDR1 and CDR2: SGHVS, FQNEAQ.

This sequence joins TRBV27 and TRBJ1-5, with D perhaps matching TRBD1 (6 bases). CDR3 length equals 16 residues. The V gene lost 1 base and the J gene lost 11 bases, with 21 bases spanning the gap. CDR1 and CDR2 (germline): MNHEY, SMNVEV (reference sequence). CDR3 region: CASSLWGQGRESAQHF. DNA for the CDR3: TGTGCCAGCAGTTTATGGGGGCAGGGAAGGGAATCGGCCCAGCATTTT.

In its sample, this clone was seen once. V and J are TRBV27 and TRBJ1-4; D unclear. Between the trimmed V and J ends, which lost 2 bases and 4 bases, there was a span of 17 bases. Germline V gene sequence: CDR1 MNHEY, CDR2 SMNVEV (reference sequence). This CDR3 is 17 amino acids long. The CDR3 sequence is CASSLEAGGGRNEKLFF. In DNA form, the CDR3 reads TGTGCCAGCAGTTTAGAGGCGGGAGGCGGCCGTAATGAAAAACTGTTTTTT.